A selection of T cell receptor beta chains follows, all from one sample in a study of CD8 T cells in Susac syndrome. TCRdb called the immunoSEQ multiplex PCR reads again in MiXCR, with one record for every CDR3 protein. This table holds about 400,000 distinct CDR3 sequences, approximately 85% found once. Sequencing was done on a sample of CD8+ T cells from PBMCs. These receptors all stem from a human donor with multiple sclerosis. Both conserved end residues are part of each CDR3. Fields, in order: V gene, clone size, D gene, J gene, CDR3 protein, CDR3 DNA. The D gene is left open where the match is weak. Expanded clones are given a class, and other clones once, few, many or no size at all.

v_gene: TRBV19; abundance: NA; d_gene: TRBD1; j_gene: TRBJ1-2; CDR3aa: CASTWTGEYGYTF; CDR3nt: TGTGCCAGTACTTGGACAGGGGAGTATGGCTACACCTTC
v_gene: TRBV4-1; abundance: NA; d_gene: NA; j_gene: TRBJ2-1; CDR3aa: CASSHGENEREDEQFF; CDR3nt: TGCGCCAGCAGCCACGGGGAAAATGAGAGGGAAGATGAGCAGTTCTTC
v_gene: TRBV6-5; abundance: once; d_gene: NA; j_gene: TRBJ2-7; CDR3aa: CASSFRRQSSYEQYF; CDR3nt: TGTGCCAGCAGTTTCAGACGGCAGAGCTCCTACGAGCAGTACTTC
v_gene: TRBV5-1; abundance: once; d_gene: NA; j_gene: TRBJ2-7; CDR3aa: CASSIPGWSYEQYF; CDR3nt: TGCGCCAGCAGCATTCCGGGCTGGTCCTACGAGCAGTACTTC
v_gene: TRBV6-1; abundance: NA; d_gene: NA; j_gene: TRBJ2-7; CDR3aa: CASEDPDSFSYEQYF; CDR3nt: TGTGCCAGCGAGGACCCTGACAGCTTCTCCTACGAGCAGTACTTC
v_gene: TRBV4-1; abundance: NA; d_gene: NA; j_gene: TRBJ1-1; CDR3aa: CASSPRRGTEAFF; CDR3nt: TGCGCCAGCAGCCCGAGGCGGGGTACTGAAGCTTTCTTT
v_gene: TRBV30; abundance: NA; d_gene: TRBD1; j_gene: TRBJ1-4; CDR3aa: CAWSWETGNEKLFF; CDR3nt: TGTGCCTGGAGTTGGGAGACAGGGAATGAAAAACTGTTTTTT
v_gene: TRBV20-1; abundance: once; d_gene: NA; j_gene: TRBJ1-5; CDR3aa: CSARVFGGIHQPQHF; CDR3nt: TGCAGTGCTAGAGTATTCGGGGGGATACATCAGCCCCAGCATTTT
v_gene: TRBV29-1; abundance: NA; d_gene: TRBD2; j_gene: TRBJ2-5; CDR3aa: CSVNSGVETQYF; CDR3nt: TGCAGCGTAAATAGCGGGGTAGAGACCCAGTACTTC
v_gene: TRBV10-3; abundance: NA; d_gene: NA; j_gene: TRBJ1-5; CDR3aa: CAISGSQGQSGPQQPQHF; CDR3nt: TGTGCCATCAGTGGGTCACAGGGTCAAAGTGGACCACAACAGCCCCAGCATTTT
v_gene: TRBV6-2/TRBV6-3; abundance: once; d_gene: NA; j_gene: TRBJ2-1; CDR3aa: CASSYLALSSYNEQFF; CDR3nt: TGTGCCAGCAGTTACTTAGCGTTGAGCTCCTACAATGAGCAGTTCTTC
v_gene: TRBV29-1; abundance: NA; d_gene: NA; j_gene: TRBJ2-2; CDR3aa: CSVPQSNTGELFF; CDR3nt: TGCAGCGTCCCCCAGTCGAACACCGGGGAGCTGTTTTTT
v_gene: TRBV27; abundance: NA; d_gene: NA; j_gene: TRBJ2-2; CDR3aa: CASRPGLVGGELFF; CDR3nt: TGTGCCAGCAGACCGGGACTGGTCGGGGGGGAGCTGTTTTTT
v_gene: TRBV7-9; abundance: once; d_gene: TRBD1; j_gene: TRBJ2-3; CDR3aa: CASSLGQTGPADTQYF; CDR3nt: TGTGCCAGCAGCTTAGGTCAGACAGGGCCCGCAGATACGCAGTATTTT
v_gene: TRBV6-4; abundance: NA; d_gene: TRBD2; j_gene: TRBJ2-3; CDR3aa: CASSVSLAGSNTQYF; CDR3nt: TGTGCCAGCAGTGTTAGTCTAGCGGGTTCGAATACGCAGTATTTT
v_gene: TRBV3-1; abundance: NA; d_gene: TRBD1; j_gene: TRBJ2-7; CDR3aa: CASSPRDSPYAEQYF; CDR3nt: TGTGCCAGCAGCCCCCGGGACAGCCCCTATGCGGAGCAGTACTTC
v_gene: TRBV20-1; abundance: NA; d_gene: NA; j_gene: TRBJ2-7; CDR3aa: CSARERLSYEQYF; CDR3nt: TGCAGTGCTAGAGAGCGACTCTCCTACGAGCAGTACTTC
v_gene: TRBV27; abundance: NA; d_gene: NA; j_gene: TRBJ2-7; CDR3aa: CASSLVGQPIYEQYF; CDR3nt: TGTGCCAGCAGTTTGGTTGGACAGCCGATCTACGAGCAGTACTTC
v_gene: TRBV29-1; abundance: NA; d_gene: NA; j_gene: TRBJ2-7; CDR3aa: CSATARGTYEQYF; CDR3nt: TGCAGCGCCACGGCGCGAGGGACCTACGAGCAGTACTTC
v_gene: TRBV27; abundance: NA; d_gene: TRBD2; j_gene: TRBJ2-7; CDR3aa: CASSSSLAGGGWYEQYF; CDR3nt: TGTGCCAGCAGCTCATCACTAGCGGGCGGCGGTTGGTACGAGCAGTACTTC
v_gene: TRBV6-5; abundance: once; d_gene: NA; j_gene: TRBJ2-1; CDR3aa: CASSDQGTYNEQFF; CDR3nt: TGTGCCAGCAGCGACCAGGGGACCTACAATGAGCAGTTCTTC
v_gene: TRBV30; abundance: NA; d_gene: NA; j_gene: TRBJ1-2; CDR3aa: CAWRGGTPYGYTF; CDR3nt: TGTGCCTGGAGGGGTGGGACCCCCTATGGCTACACCTTC
v_gene: TRBV29-1; abundance: NA; d_gene: NA; j_gene: TRBJ2-7; CDR3aa: CSVLGGGASPYEQYF; CDR3nt: TGCAGCGTTCTGGGGGGGGGCGCTTCCCCCTACGAGCAGTACTTC
v_gene: TRBV15; abundance: NA; d_gene: NA; j_gene: TRBJ1-2; CDR3aa: CATSRDKSGSYGYTF; CDR3nt: TGTGCCACCAGCAGAGATAAATCAGGGTCCTATGGCTACACCTTC
v_gene: TRBV28; abundance: NA; d_gene: TRBD2; j_gene: TRBJ2-3; CDR3aa: CASGSRTSGRAKAHTQYF; CDR3nt: TGTGCCAGCGGATCCAGGACTAGCGGGAGGGCCAAAGCACATACGCAGTATTTT
v_gene: TRBV18; abundance: NA; d_gene: TRBD1; j_gene: TRBJ1-2; CDR3aa: CASSPGQGTGYTF; CDR3nt: TGTGCCAGCTCACCTGGACAGGGGACCGGCTACACCTTC